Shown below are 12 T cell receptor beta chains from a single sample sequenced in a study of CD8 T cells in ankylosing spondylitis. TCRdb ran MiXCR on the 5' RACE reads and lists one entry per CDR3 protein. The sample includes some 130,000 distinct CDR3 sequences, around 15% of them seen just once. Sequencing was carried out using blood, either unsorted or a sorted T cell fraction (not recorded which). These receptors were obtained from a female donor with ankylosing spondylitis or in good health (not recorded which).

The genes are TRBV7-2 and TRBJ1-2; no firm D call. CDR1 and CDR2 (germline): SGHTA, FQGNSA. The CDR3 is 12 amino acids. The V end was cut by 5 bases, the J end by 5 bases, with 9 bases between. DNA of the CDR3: TGTGCCAGCAGCCCCCCAGGTTATGGCTACACCTTC. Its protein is CASSPPGYGYTF.

This CDR3 reads CASSPGGVSTDTQYF. The CDR3 DNA reads as TGTGCCAGCAGCCCTGGGGGGGTTAGCACAGATACGCAGTATTTT. V gene TRBV11-3 combines with J gene TRBJ2-3, with 7 bases aligning to TRBD2. J lost 0 bases, V lost 5 bases, and 5 bases had no gene match. CDR1 SGHNT and CDR2 YENEEA come from the germline V gene. The CDR3 loop spans 15 amino acids. Using reference TRBV11-3 and TRBJ2-3 for the parts outside the CDR3, the full variable domain is EAGVVQSPRYKIIEKKQPVAFWCNPISGHNTLYWYLQNLGQGPELLIRYENEEAVDDSQLPKDRFSAERLKGVDSTLKIQPAELGDSAVYLCASSPGGVSTDTQYFGPGTRLTVL.

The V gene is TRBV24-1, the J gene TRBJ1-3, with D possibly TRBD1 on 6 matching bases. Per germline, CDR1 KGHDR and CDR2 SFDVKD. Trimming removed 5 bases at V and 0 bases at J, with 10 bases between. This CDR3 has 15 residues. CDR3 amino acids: CATSARTDSGNTIYF. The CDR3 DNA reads TGTGCCACCAGTGCGAGGACAGACTCTGGAAACACCATATATTTT.

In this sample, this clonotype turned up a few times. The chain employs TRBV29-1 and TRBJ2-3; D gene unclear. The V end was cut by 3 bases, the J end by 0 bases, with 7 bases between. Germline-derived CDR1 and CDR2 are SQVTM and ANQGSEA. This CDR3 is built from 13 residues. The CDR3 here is CSVDKGSTDTQYF. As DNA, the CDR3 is TGCAGCGTTGATAAGGGAAGCACAGATACGCAGTATTTT.

The CDR3: CASSLEFGFGTQYF. DNA for the CDR3: TGCGCCAGCAGCTTGGAGTTTGGTTTTGGGACCCAGTACTTC. This sequence joins TRBV5-1 and TRBJ2-5; D not certain. The germline CDR1 and CDR2 sequences are SGHRS and YFSETQ. The length of the CDR3 is 14 residues. Trimming stripped 0 bases from V and 7 bases from J, with 13 bases between.

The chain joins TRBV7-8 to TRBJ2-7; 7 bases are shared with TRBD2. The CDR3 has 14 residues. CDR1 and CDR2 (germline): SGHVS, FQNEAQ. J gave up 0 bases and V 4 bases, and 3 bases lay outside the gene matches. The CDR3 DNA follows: TGTGCCAGCAGCTCGCGGGGGTACTCCTACGAGCAGTACTTC. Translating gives CASSSRGYSYEQYF.

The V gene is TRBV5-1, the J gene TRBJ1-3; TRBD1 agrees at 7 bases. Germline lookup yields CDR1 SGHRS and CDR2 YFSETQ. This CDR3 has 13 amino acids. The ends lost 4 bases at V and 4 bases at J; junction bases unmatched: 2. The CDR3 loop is CASSGQVGNTIYF. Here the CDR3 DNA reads TGCGCCAGCAGCGGACAGGTCGGAAACACCATATATTTT.

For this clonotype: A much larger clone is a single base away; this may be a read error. As DNA, the CDR3 is TGCGCCAGCAGCTTGGCCCCAGGCAGGGTATACACCGGGGAGCTGTTTTTT. This encodes CASSLAPGRVYTGELFF. The chain uses TRBV5-1 and TRBJ2-2; the D gene is possibly TRBD1 (5 bases). The length of the CDR3 is 17 residues. Between the trimmed V and J ends, which lost 0 bases and 3 bases, there was a span of 15 bases. Per germline, CDR1 SGHRS and CDR2 YFSETQ.

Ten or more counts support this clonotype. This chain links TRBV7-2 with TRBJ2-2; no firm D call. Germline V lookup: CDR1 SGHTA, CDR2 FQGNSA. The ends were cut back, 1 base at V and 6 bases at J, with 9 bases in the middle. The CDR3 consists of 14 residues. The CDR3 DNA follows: TGTGCCAGCAGCTTAGAACAGCTAGCCGGGGAGCTGTTTTTT. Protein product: CASSLEQLAGELFF.

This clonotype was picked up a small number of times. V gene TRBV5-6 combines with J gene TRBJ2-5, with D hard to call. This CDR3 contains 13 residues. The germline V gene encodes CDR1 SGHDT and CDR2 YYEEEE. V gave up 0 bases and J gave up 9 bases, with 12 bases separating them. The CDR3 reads CASSLGRQPAQYF. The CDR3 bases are TGTGCCAGCAGCTTGGGCCGCCAACCGGCCCAGTACTTC.

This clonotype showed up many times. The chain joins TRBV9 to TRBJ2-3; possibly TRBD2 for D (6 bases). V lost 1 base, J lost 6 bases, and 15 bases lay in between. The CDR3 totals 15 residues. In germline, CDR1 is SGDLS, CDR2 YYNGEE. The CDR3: CASSVSGGTADTQYF. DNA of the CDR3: TGTGCCAGCAGCGTAAGTGGCGGGACGGCTGATACGCAGTATTTT.

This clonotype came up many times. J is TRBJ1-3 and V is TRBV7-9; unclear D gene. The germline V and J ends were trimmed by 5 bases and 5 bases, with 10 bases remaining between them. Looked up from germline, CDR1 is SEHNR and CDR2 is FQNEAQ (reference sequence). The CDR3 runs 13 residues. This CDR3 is CASSDGGRNTIYF. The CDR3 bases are TGTGCCAGCAGCGACGGTGGGAGAAACACCATATATTTT.